The rows below give T cell receptor beta chains drawn from one sample of a study of blood T cells in healthy people across ages. TCRdb reanalysed the 5' RACE reads using MiXCR and keeps one entry per CDR3 protein. Among 350,000 to 450,000 distinct CDR3 sequences listed, over 45% were seen once. The sequencing input was blood. The receptors were sampled from a man in his fifties or sixties in good health. CDR3s include the opening cysteine and the closing phenylalanine or tryptophan. Each record gives: clone size, V gene, J gene, D gene, CDR3 protein, CDR3 DNA. A D gene is named only where the DNA matches it firmly. Clone size is stated in some rows and not others, as once, few, many or a class when expanded.

NA	TRBV28	TRBJ2-7	NA	CATTKDRRSYEQYF	TGTGCCACCACAAAGGACAGAAGGTCCTACGAGCAGTACTTC
NA	TRBV2	TRBJ2-7	TRBD1	CASSPGTGGKYF	TGTGCCAGCAGTCCGGGGACAGGTGGGAAGTACTTC
NA	TRBV4-2	TRBJ2-7	NA	CASSQDPLDHPTSYEQYF	TGTGCCAGCAGCCAAGATCCCCTGGACCATCCGACCTCCTACGAGCAGTACTTC
NA	TRBV5-1	TRBJ2-3	TRBD2	CASSLSSGGSRTDTQYF	TGCGCCAGCAGCTTGAGCAGCGGGGGGTCCCGCACAGATACGCAGTATTTT
NA	TRBV6-6	TRBJ2-7	NA	CASSYRGTYEQYF	TGTGCCAGCAGTTATAGAGGAACTTACGAGCAGTACTTC
NA	TRBV7-2	TRBJ2-2	TRBD1	CASSSHRGRNTGELFF	TGTGCCAGCAGCTCCCACAGGGGACGGAACACCGGGGAGCTGTTTTTT
NA	TRBV7-6	TRBJ2-5	TRBD1	CASSVDRVLETQYF	TGTGCCAGCAGCGTGGACAGGGTCCTCGAGACCCAGTACTTC
few	TRBV18	TRBJ2-3	TRBD2	CASSSLSGGAISTDTQYF	TGTGCCAGCTCATCCCTAAGCGGGGGGGCAATTAGCACAGATACGCAGTATTTT
many	TRBV10-3	TRBJ2-7	NA	CAISEYGGGGSYEQYF	TGTGCCATCAGTGAGTATGGGGGAGGTGGATCCTACGAGCAGTACTTC
NA	TRBV21-1	TRBJ2-7	NA	CASSGWTFSYEQYF	TGTGCCAGCAGCGGGTGGACGTTCTCCTACGAGCAGTACTTC
NA	TRBV7-2	TRBJ1-2	NA	CASSLAAGNNYGYTF	TGTGCCAGCAGCTTAGCTGCCGGGAATAACTATGGCTACACCTTC
NA	TRBV29-1	TRBJ2-1	TRBD2	CSVKAGGRSNEQFF	TGCAGCGTTAAAGCGGGGGGGCGAAGCAATGAGCAGTTCTTC
many	TRBV29-1	TRBJ2-3	TRBD1	CSVGLGQSTDTQYF	TGCAGCGTTGGATTGGGACAGAGCACAGATACGCAGTATTTT
NA	TRBV6-5	TRBJ1-2	NA	CASSGYGGGYTF	TGTGCCAGCAGTGGATACGGCGGTGGCTACACCTTC
many	TRBV7-2	TRBJ1-2	TRBD1	CASSLGAGGIYGYTF	TGTGCCAGCAGCCTAGGGGCAGGGGGCATCTATGGCTACACCTTC
few	TRBV27	TRBJ2-3	TRBD2	CASSTAVGLARTDTQYF	TGTGCCAGCAGTACCGCCGTTGGACTAGCAAGGACAGATACGCAGTATTTT
few	TRBV15	TRBJ2-7	NA	CATSRDVVGEQYF	TGTGCCACCAGCAGAGACGTGGTGGGTGAGCAGTACTTC
NA	TRBV2	TRBJ2-3	NA	CASSDIGSQGSDTQYF	TGTGCCAGCAGTGATATAGGCAGCCAGGGGTCAGATACGCAGTATTTT
NA	TRBV30	TRBJ2-3	NA	CAWRLGGPYSDTQYF	TGTGCCTGGAGATTGGGCGGTCCGTATTCGGATACGCAGTATTTT
once	TRBV20-1	TRBJ2-7	NA	CSARADSPSYEQYF	TGCAGTGCTAGAGCGGACAGCCCATCCTACGAGCAGTACTTC
few	TRBV5-1	TRBJ2-7	NA	CASSLGSTSGNYEQYF	TGCGCCAGCAGCTTGGGGTCTACGTCCGGGAACTACGAGCAGTACTTC
once	TRBV28	TRBJ2-7	TRBD1	CASSLRQGPPYEQYF	TGTGCCAGCAGCCTAAGACAGGGGCCACCCTACGAGCAGTACTTC
few	TRBV20-1	TRBJ2-5	TRBD2	CSARDLAGPTETQYF	TGCAGTGCTAGAGACCTAGCGGGCCCCACAGAGACCCAGTACTTC
few	TRBV10-3	TRBJ2-7	NA	CAIRGDTSYEQYF	TGTGCCATCAGGGGGGACACCTCCTACGAGCAGTACTTC
NA	TRBV12-3/TRBV12-4	TRBJ1-2	TRBD1	CASRRTGGSGYGYTF	TGTGCCAGCAGGCGGACAGGCGGCTCAGGCTATGGCTACACCTTC
NA	TRBV12-3/TRBV12-4	TRBJ1-2	TRBD1	CASGTGGSYGYTF	TGTGCCAGCGGGACAGGGGGCTCCTATGGCTACACCTTC
NA	TRBV6-6	TRBJ1-1	TRBD1	CASSREPRQGASEAFF	TGTGCCAGCAGCCGGGAGCCCAGACAGGGGGCTTCTGAAGCTTTCTTT
many	TRBV9	TRBJ2-3	NA	CASSVERDTQYF	TGTGCCAGCAGCGTAGAGAGAGATACGCAGTATTTT
NA	TRBV20-1	TRBJ2-3	NA	CSARGGRGGDTQYF	TGCAGTGCCCGCGGAGGGCGGGGAGGAGATACGCAGTATTTT
few	TRBV14	TRBJ1-6	NA	CASSQDPPGRSPLHF	TGTGCCAGCAGCCAAGACCCACCCGGTAGATCACCCCTCCACTTT
NA	TRBV6-2/TRBV6-3	TRBJ1-5	TRBD1	CASSYTGQGSLSDQPQHF	TGTGCCAGCAGTTACACCGGACAGGGCTCGCTGAGCGATCAGCCCCAGCATTTT
NA	TRBV18	TRBJ2-1	NA	CASARTNEQFF	TGTGCCAGCGCCCGGACCAATGAGCAGTTCTTC
NA	TRBV15	TRBJ2-2	NA	CATSSPGTRTGELFF	TGTGCCACCAGCAGTCCCGGGACTCGGACCGGGGAGCTGTTTTTT
NA	TRBV27	TRBJ1-4	TRBD1	CASSLLGQGINEKLFF	TGTGCCAGCAGTTTGCTAGGACAGGGGATTAATGAAAAACTGTTTTTT
NA	TRBV2	TRBJ1-2	NA	CASSGGIGYGYTF	TGTGCCAGCAGTGGTGGGATCGGCTATGGCTACACCTTC
many	TRBV29-1	TRBJ2-1	TRBD1	CSGQGGRSSYNEQFF	TGCAGCGGACAAGGGGGCAGAAGCTCCTACAATGAGCAGTTCTTC
once	TRBV7-2	TRBJ1-1	NA	CASSKRQATFF	TGTGCCAGCAGCAAGCGACAGGCGACTTTCTTT
NA	TRBV6-6	TRBJ2-1	TRBD1	CASSRGQGAENEQFF	TGTGCCAGCAGTCGAGGACAGGGGGCGGAGAATGAGCAGTTCTTC
NA	TRBV7-7	TRBJ2-7	NA	CASSLAAGNSYEQYF	TGTGCTAGCAGCTTAGCGGCGGGAAATTCCTACGAGCAGTACTTC
NA	TRBV28	TRBJ2-7	TRBD1	CASTGTGSRGQYF	TGTGCCAGCACCGGGACAGGGTCCCGCGGGCAGTACTTC
NA	TRBV7-6	TRBJ2-5	NA	CASSHRGLGETQYF	TGTGCCAGCAGCCACCGGGGGTTAGGAGAGACCCAGTACTTC
NA	TRBV20-1	TRBJ2-7	NA	CSALGGSGSYEQYF	TGCAGTGCCCTCGGCGGATCCGGATCCTACGAGCAGTACTTC
NA	TRBV7-2	TRBJ2-7	TRBD1	CASSYVGQGAGYEQYF	TGTGCCAGCAGCTACGTAGGACAGGGCGCGGGCTACGAGCAGTACTTC
many	TRBV7-9	TRBJ1-4	TRBD1	CASSLQDIFLQGNEKLFF	TGTGCCAGCAGCTTACAGGACATATTTTTACAGGGGAATGAAAAACTGTTTTTT
NA	TRBV24-1	TRBJ2-5	TRBD1	CATSRQGLQETQYF	TGTGCCACCAGTCGACAGGGGTTGCAAGAGACCCAGTACTTC
NA	TRBV7-2	TRBJ2-7	NA	CASSLEGRPYEQYF	TGTGCCAGCAGCTTGGAGGGGCGCCCATACGAGCAGTACTTC
few	TRBV6-2/TRBV6-3	TRBJ2-3	TRBD2	CASRYVGSGRENTQYF	TGTGCCAGCCGGTATGTCGGAAGCGGGAGGGAGAATACGCAGTATTTT
many	TRBV20-1	TRBJ2-3	TRBD2	CSATPSGRNTDTQYF	TGCAGTGCTACCCCTAGCGGGAGAAACACAGATACGCAGTATTTT
few	TRBV27	TRBJ2-5	TRBD2	CASSTTLAGGREQYF	TGTGCCAGCAGTACCACACTAGCGGGAGGGAGAGAGCAGTACTTC
NA	TRBV7-9	TRBJ2-7	NA	CASSPAGRQYF	TGTGCCAGCAGCCCCGCGGGACGTCAGTACTTC
NA	TRBV28	TRBJ1-4	NA	CASSFSGVNEKLFF	TGTGCCAGCAGCTTCTCCGGGGTTAATGAAAAACTGTTTTTT
once	TRBV25-1	TRBJ1-4	TRBD1	CASSETNRGEKLFF	TGTGCCAGCAGTGAAACTAACAGGGGAGAAAAACTGTTTTTT
NA	TRBV6-2/TRBV6-3	TRBJ2-2	TRBD1	CATQGVDTGELFF	TGTGCCACGCAGGGGGTGGACACCGGGGAGCTGTTTTTT
NA	TRBV5-1	TRBJ2-7	TRBD2	CASSLGDGGKTEQYF	TGCGCCAGCAGCTTGGGGGACGGGGGGAAAACCGAGCAGTACTTC